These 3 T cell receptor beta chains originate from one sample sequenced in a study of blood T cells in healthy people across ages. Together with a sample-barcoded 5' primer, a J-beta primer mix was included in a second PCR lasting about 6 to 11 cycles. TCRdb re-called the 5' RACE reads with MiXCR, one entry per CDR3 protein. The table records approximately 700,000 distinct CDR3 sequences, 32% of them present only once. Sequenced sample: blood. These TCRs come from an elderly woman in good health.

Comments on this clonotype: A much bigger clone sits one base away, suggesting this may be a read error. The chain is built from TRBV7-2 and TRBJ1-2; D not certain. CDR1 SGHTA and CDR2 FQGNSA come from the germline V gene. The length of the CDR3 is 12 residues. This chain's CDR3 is CVSSSPPYGYTF. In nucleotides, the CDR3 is TGTGTCAGCAGCTCCCCACCTTATGGCTACACCTTC.

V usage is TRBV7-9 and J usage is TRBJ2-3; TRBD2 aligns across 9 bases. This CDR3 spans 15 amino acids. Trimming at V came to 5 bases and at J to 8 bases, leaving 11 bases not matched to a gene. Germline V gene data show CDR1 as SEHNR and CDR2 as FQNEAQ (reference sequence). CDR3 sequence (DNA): TGTGCCAGCAGCCCTCCGGGACTAGCTTTAAGTACGCAGTATTTT. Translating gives CASSPPGLALSTQYF. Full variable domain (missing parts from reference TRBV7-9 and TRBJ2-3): DTGVSQNPRHKITKRGQNVTFRCDPISEHNRLYWYRQTLGQGPEFLTYFQNEAQLEKSRLLSDRFSAERPKGSFSTLEIQRTEQGDSAMYLCASSPPGLALSTQYFGPGTRLTVL.

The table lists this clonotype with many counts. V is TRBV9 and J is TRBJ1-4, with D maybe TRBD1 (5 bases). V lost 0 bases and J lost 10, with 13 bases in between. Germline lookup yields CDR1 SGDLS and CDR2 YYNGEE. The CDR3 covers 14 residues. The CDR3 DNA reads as TGTGCCAGCAGCGTAGGGGACGGAGATGGAAAACTGTTTTTT. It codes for CASSVGDGDGKLFF. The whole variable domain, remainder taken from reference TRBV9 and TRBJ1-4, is DSGVTQTPKHLITATGQRVTLRCSPRSGDLSVYWYQQSLDQGLQFLIQYYNGEERAKGNILERFSAQQFPDLHSELNLSSLELGDSALYFCASSVGDGDGKLFFGSGTQLSVL.